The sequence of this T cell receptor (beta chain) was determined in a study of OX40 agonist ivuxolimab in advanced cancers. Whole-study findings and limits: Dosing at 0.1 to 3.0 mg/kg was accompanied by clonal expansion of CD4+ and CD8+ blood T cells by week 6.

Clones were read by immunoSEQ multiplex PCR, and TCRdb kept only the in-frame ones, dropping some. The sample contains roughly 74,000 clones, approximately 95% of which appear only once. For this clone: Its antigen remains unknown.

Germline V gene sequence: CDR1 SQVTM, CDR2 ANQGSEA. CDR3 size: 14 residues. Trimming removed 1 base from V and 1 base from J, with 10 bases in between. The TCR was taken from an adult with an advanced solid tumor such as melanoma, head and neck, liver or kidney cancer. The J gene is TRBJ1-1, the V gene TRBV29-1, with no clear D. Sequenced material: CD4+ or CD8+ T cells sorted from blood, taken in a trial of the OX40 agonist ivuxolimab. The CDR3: CSVEGGAGNTEAFF. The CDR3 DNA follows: TGCAGCGTTGAAGGCGGAGCAGGGAACACTGAAGCTTTCTTT.